These 12 T cell receptor beta chains originate from one sample sequenced in a study of blood T cell repertoires in COVID-19. The repertoire was sequenced with immunoSEQ multiplex PCR; TCRdb's copy has only in-frame clones and lacks some. The data contain over 200,000 clones, 87% of them singletons. Material: peripheral blood. Receptors were obtained from a woman aged 18 to 35 who had recovered from COVID-19.

The rearrangement links TRBV4-1 to TRBJ1-3, with 8 bases lining up with TRBD1. There are 16 residues in the CDR3. Losses at the gene ends were 3 bases for V and 0 bases for J; bases not matched to a gene: 4. Germline CDR1 is MGHRA and CDR2 is YSYEKL. In nucleotides, the CDR3 is TGCGCCAGCAGCCACTGGACAGGGAACTCTGGAAACACCATATATTTT. It translates to CASSHWTGNSGNTIYF.

V and J are TRBV15 and TRBJ1-5, with 7 bases fitting TRBD1. Germline loops: CDR1 LNHNV, CDR2 YYDKDF (reference sequence). This CDR3 spans 14 amino acids. V was pared by 4 bases and J by 6 bases, with 6 bases of the junction left unmatched. The CDR3: CATSMGQFSQPQHF. CDR3 sequence (DNA): TGTGCCACCAGCATGGGACAGTTCAGTCAGCCCCAGCATTTT.

J is TRBJ1-1 and V is TRBV4-3; D not resolved. V lost 3 bases and J lost 1, with 9 bases in between. The CDR3 totals 14 residues. Germline-derived CDR1 and CDR2 are LGHNA and YSLEER. The CDR3 region is CASSHRGGNTEAFF. The CDR3 coding sequence is TGCGCCAGCAGCCACCGTGGCGGGAACACTGAAGCTTTCTTT.

The chain uses TRBV6-6 and TRBJ2-3; 12 bases agree with TRBD2. The trim removed 6 bases at V and 6 bases at J, leaving 7 bases unmatched. CDR3 length equals 15 residues. CDR1 is MNHNY, CDR2 SVGAGI, per germline (reference sequence). The CDR3 nucleotides are TGTGCCAGCAGAGCGACTAGCGGGAGTTCTGATACGCAGTATTTT. Translation gives CASRATSGSSDTQYF.

The rearrangement uses TRBV19 and TRBJ1-4; tentatively, D is TRBD1 (6 bases). Germline CDR1 reads LNHDA; CDR2 reads SQIVND (reference sequence). Trimming took off 4 bases at V and 8 bases at J, with 17 bases between the two ends. The CDR3 length is 15 residues. The CDR3 DNA follows: TGTGCCAGTAGTACAGGACAGACACCGGGGGAAAAACTGTTTTTT. Protein: CASSTGQTPGEKLFF.

The rearrangement uses TRBV12-3 or TRBV12-4 and TRBJ2-2; D gene unclear. The CDR3 is 13 residues long. Trimming took off 5 bases at V and 7 bases at J, with 11 bases between the two ends. This chain's CDR3 is CASSKMTGGELFF. Written as DNA, the CDR3 is TGTGCCAGCAGTAAAATGACGGGCGGGGAGCTGTTTTTT.

In this sample, this clone turned up once. This chain uses TRBV9 with TRBJ2-5; 9 bases map to TRBD1. With V trimmed by 2 bases and J by 4 bases, 9 bases remained unmatched. The CDR3 has 16 amino acids. CDR1 is SGDLS, CDR2 YYNGEE, per germline. The CDR3 here is CASSVTGGVSGETQYF. In nucleotides, the CDR3 is TGTGCCAGCAGCGTTACAGGGGGCGTTTCCGGAGAGACCCAGTACTTC.

This chain links TRBV11-2 with TRBJ2-7; 8 bases are a match to TRBD1. V dropped 5 bases and J dropped 2; count of bases not matched to a gene: 8. The CDR3 totals 15 residues. Germline V gene data show CDR1 as SGHAT and CDR2 as FQNNGV. CDR3 region: CASSPSTGVTYEQYF. Here the CDR3 DNA reads TGTGCCAGCAGCCCTTCGACAGGGGTTACCTACGAGCAGTACTTC. Using reference TRBV11-2 and TRBJ2-7 for the parts outside the CDR3, the full variable domain is EAGVAQSPRYKIIEKRQSVAFWCNPISGHATLYWYQQILGQGPKLLIQFQNNGVVDDSQLPKDRFSAERLKGVDSTLKIQPAKLEDSAVYLCASSPSTGVTYEQYFGPGTRLTVT.

The chain uses TRBV28 and TRBJ1-1; TRBD1 is a possible D gene (6 bases). The CDR3 sequence is 14 residues long. Germline V gives CDR1 MDHEN, CDR2 SYDVKM. V lost 6 bases to trimming and J lost 1 base, with 12 bases between them. The CDR3 is CASRTLTGNTEAFF. The DNA for the CDR3 is TGTGCCAGCAGGACCTTGACAGGGAACACTGAAGCTTTCTTT.

V and J are TRBV4-1 and TRBJ2-7; 7 nucleotides match TRBD1. CDR3 size: 15 residues. After removal of 2 bases from V and 5 bases from J, the junction contained 9 bases not matched to a gene. Germline assignment: CDR1 MGHRA and CDR2 YSYEKL. The CDR3 coding sequence is TGCGCCAGCAGCCAAAAGGGATGGACAGGTGACGAGCAGTACTTC. This sequence encodes CASSQKGWTGDEQYF.

The chain recombines TRBV2 with TRBJ2-1, with a possible D match to TRBD1 (5 bases). Germline V CDR1 and CDR2: SNHLY, FYNNEI. This CDR3 region has 15 residues. The ends were cut back, 3 bases at V and 2 bases at J, with 11 bases in the middle. CDR3 amino acids: CASSDKGPTYNEQFF. The CDR3 coding sequence is TGTGCCAGCAGTGACAAGGGGCCCACCTACAATGAGCAGTTCTTC.

The J gene is TRBJ2-7, the V gene TRBV5-4; D gene uncertain. The CDR3 is made up of 14 amino acids. Per the germline V gene, CDR1 is SGHNT and CDR2 is YYREEE (reference sequence). Between the trimmed V and J ends, which lost 5 bases and 4 bases, there was a span of 16 bases. As DNA, the CDR3 is TGTGCCAGCAGTCTCGAGGCAGCTCAATACGAGCAGTACTTC. Its protein product is CASSLEAAQYEQYF.